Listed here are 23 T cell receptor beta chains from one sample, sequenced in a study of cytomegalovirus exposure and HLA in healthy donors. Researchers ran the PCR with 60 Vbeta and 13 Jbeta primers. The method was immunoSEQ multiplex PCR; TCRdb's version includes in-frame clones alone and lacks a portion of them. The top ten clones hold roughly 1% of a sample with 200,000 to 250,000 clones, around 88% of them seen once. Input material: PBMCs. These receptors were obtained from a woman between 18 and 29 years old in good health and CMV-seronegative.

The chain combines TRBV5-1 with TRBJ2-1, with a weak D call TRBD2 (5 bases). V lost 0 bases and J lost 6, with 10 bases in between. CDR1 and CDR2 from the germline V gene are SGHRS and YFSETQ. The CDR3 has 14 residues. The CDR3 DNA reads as TGCGCCAGCAGCTTGGGGGCCGCGGGCAATGAGCAGTTCTTC. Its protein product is CASSLGAAGNEQFF.

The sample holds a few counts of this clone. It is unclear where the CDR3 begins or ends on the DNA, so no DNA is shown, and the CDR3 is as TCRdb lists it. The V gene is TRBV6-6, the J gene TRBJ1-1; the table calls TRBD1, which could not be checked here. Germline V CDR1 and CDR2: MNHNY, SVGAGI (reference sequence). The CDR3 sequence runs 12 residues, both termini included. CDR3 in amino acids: CASRFGQGASFF.

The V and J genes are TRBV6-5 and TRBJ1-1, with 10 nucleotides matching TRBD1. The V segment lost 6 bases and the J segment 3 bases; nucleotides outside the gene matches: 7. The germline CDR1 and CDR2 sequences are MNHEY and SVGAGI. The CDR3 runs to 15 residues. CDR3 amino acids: CASSRDRGLYTEAFF. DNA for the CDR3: TGTGCCAGCAGCCGGGACAGGGGACTGTACACTGAAGCTTTCTTT.

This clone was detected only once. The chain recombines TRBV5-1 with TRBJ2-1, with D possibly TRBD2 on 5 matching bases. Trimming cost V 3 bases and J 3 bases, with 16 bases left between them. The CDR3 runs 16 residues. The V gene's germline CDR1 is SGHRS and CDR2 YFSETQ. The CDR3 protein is CASSSKYTEGYNEQFF. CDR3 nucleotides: TGCGCCAGCAGCTCAAAATACACCGAGGGCTACAATGAGCAGTTCTTC.

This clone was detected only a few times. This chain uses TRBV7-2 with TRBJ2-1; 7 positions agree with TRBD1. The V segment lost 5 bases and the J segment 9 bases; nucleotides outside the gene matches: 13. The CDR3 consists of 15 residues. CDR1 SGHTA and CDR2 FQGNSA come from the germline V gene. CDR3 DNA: TGTGCCAGCAGCCACCTACAGGGGATAAGTGGTGAGCAGTTCTTC. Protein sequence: CASSHLQGISGEQFF.

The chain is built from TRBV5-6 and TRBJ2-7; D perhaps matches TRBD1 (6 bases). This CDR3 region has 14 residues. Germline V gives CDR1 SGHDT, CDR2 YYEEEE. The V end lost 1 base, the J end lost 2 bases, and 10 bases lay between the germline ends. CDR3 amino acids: CASSLLDSPYEQYF. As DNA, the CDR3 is TGTGCCAGCAGCTTGTTGGACAGCCCCTACGAGCAGTACTTC.

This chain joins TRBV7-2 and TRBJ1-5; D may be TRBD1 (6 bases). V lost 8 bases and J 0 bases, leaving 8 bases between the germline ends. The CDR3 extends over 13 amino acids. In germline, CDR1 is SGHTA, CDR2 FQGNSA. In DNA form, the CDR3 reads TGTGCCAGCGGACAGTATAGCAATCAGCCCCAGCATTTT. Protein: CASGQYSNQPQHF.

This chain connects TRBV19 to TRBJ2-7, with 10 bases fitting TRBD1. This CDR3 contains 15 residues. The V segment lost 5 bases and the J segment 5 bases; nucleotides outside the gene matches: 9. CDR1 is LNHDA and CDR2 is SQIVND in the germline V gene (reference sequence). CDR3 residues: CASSARDRGKDEQYF. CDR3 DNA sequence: TGTGCCAGTAGTGCCCGGGACAGGGGAAAGGACGAGCAGTACTTC.

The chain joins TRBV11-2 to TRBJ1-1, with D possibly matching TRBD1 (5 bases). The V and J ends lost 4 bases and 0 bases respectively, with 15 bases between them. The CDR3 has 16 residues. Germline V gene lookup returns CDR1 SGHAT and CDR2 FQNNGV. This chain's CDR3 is CASSSTPRDLNTEAFF. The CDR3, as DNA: TGTGCCAGCAGCTCGACCCCCAGGGACTTGAACACTGAAGCTTTCTTT. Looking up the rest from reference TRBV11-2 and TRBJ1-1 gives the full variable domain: EAGVAQSPRYKIIEKRQSVAFWCNPISGHATLYWYQQILGQGPKLLIQFQNNGVVDDSQLPKDRFSAERLKGVDSTLKIQPAKLEDSAVYLCASSSTPRDLNTEAFFGQGTRLTVV.

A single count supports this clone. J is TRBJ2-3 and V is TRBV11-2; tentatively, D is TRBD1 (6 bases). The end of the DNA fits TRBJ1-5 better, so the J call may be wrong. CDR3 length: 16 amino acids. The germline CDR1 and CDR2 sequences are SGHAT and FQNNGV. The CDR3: CASSILSGGAGDTQHF. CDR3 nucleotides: TGTGCCAGCAGCATCCTTAGCGGGGGGGCCGGGGATACGCAGCATTTT.

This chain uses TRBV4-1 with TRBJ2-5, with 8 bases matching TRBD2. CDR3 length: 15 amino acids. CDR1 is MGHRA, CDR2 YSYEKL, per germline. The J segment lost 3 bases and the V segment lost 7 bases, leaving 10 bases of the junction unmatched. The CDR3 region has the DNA TGCGCCAGCAACCCGTACGACGGGGGGGAAGAGACCCAGTACTTC. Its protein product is CASNPYDGGEETQYF.

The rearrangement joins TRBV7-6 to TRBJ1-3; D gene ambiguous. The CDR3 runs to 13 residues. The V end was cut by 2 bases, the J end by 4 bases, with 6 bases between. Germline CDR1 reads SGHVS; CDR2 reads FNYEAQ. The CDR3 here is CASSLHSGNTIYF. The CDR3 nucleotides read TGTGCCAGCAGCTTACACAGCGGAAACACCATATATTTT.

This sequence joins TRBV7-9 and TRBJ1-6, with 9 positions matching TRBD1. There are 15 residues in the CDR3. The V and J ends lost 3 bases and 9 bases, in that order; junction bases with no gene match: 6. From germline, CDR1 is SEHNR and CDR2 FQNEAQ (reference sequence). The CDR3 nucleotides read TGTGCCAGCAGCTTGACAGGGGGTGTGATTTCACCCCTCCACTTT. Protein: CASSLTGGVISPLHF. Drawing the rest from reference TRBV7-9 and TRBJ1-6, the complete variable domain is DTGVSQNPRHKITKRGQNVTFRCDPISEHNRLYWYRQTLGQGPEFLTYFQNEAQLEKSRLLSDRFSAERPKGSFSTLEIQRTEQGDSAMYLCASSLTGGVISPLHFGNGTRLTVT.

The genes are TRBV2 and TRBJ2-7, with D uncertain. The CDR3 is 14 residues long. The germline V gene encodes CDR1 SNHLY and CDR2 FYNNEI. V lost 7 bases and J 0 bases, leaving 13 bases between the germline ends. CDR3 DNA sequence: TGTGCCAGCATCCCTCCTTACGGCTCCTACGAGCAGTACTTC. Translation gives CASIPPYGSYEQYF.

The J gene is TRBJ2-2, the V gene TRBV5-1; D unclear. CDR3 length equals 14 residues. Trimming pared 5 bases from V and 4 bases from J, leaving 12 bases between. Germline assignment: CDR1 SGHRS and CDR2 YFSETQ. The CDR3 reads CASRMVWATGELFF. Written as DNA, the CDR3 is TGCGCCAGCAGGATGGTTTGGGCCACCGGGGAGCTGTTTTTT.

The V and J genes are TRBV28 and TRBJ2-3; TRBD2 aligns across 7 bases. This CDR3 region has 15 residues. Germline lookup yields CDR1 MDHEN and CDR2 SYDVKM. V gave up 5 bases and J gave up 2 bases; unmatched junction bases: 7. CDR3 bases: TGTGCCAGCAGTATCACTAGCGACGACACAGATACGCAGTATTTT. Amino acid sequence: CASSITSDDTDTQYF. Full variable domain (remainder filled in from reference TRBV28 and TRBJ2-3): DVKVTQSSRYLVKRTGEKVFLECVQDMDHENMFWYRQDPGLGLRLIYFSYDVKMKEKGDIPEGYSVSREKKERFSLILESASTNQTSMYLCASSITSDDTDTQYFGPGTRLTVL.

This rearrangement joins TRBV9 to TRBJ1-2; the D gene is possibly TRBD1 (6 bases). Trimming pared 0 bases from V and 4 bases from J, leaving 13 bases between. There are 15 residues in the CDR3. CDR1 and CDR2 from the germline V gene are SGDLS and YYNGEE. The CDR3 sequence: CASSVGQGFGYGYTF. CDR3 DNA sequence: TGTGCCAGCAGCGTAGGTCAGGGGTTCGGCTATGGCTACACCTTC.

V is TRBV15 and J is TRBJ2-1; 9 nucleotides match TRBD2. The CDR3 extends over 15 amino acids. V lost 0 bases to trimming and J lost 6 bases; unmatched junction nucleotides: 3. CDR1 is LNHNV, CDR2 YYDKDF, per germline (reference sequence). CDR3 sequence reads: CATSRDSGSGNEQFF. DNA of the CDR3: TGTGCCACCAGCAGAGATAGCGGGAGTGGCAATGAGCAGTTCTTC.

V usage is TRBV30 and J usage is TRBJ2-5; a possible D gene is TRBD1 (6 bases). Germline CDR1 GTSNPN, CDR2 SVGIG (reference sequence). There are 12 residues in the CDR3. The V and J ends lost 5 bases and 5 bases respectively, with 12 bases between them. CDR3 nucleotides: TGTGCCTGGGACCCAGGGGTGGAGACCCAGTACTTC. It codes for CAWDPGVETQYF.

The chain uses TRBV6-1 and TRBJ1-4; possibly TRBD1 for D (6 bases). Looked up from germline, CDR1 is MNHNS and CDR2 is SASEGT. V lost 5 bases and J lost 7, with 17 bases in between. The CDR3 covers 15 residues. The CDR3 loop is CASSHGKGGGEKLFF. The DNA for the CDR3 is TGTGCCAGCAGTCATGGGAAGGGGGGGGGTGAAAAACTGTTTTTT.

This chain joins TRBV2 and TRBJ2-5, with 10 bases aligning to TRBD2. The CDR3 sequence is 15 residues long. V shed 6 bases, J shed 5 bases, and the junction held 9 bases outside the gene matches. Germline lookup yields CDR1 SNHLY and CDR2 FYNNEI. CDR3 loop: CASRLAGAKAETQYF. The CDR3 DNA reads TGTGCCAGCAGGCTAGCGGGGGCCAAGGCGGAGACCCAGTACTTC.

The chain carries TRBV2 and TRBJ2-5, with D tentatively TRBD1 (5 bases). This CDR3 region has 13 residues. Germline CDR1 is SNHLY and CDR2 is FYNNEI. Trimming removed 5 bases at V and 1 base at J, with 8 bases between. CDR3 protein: CASSPGFQETQYF. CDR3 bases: TGTGCCAGCAGTCCAGGGTTCCAAGAGACCCAGTACTTC.

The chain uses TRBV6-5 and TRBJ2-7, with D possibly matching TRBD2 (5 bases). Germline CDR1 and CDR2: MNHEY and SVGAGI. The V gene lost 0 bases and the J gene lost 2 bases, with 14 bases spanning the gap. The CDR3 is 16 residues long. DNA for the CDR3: TGTGCCAGCAGTTACTCCCCCCGGACTCCAACCTACGAGCAGTACTTC. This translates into CASSYSPRTPTYEQYF.